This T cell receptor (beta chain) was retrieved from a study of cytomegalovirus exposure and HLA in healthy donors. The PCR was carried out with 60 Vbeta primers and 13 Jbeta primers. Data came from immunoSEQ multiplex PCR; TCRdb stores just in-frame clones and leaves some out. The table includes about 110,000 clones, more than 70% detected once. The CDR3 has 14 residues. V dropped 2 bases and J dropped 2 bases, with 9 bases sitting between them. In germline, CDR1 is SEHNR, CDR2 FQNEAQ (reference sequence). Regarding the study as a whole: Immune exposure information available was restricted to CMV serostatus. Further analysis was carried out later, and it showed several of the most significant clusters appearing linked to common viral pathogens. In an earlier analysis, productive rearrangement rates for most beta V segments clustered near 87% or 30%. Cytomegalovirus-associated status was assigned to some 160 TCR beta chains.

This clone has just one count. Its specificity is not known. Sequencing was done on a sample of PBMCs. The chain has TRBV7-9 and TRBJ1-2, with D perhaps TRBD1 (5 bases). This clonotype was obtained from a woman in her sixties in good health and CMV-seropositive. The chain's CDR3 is CASSLSQGNYGYTF. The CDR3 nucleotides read TGTGCCAGCAGCTTATCCCAGGGAAACTATGGCTACACCTTC.